The text below deals with one T cell receptor (beta chain). What it recognizes is unknown. Generated by immunoSEQ multiplex PCR, the TCRdb table keeps only in-frame clones and is missing some. Among over 150,000 clones listed, more than 70% were seen once. In germline, CDR1 is SGHRS, CDR2 YFSETQ. The ends lost 0 bases at V and 3 bases at J; junction bases unmatched: 6. This CDR3 contains 17 residues. The data were taken from a study of T cell responses to AZD1222 COVID-19 vaccine. Findings and caveats of the study: The number of AZD1222 recipients seropositive at baseline was only five or six.

The sample was peripheral blood, taken on day 0 of AZD1222 vaccination. V and J are TRBV5-1 and TRBJ1-4; 9 positions match TRBD1. This clonotype was obtained from an adult in good health. The CDR3, as DNA: TGCGCCAGCAGCTTGGAACAGGGGGCTATGTCTAATGAAAAACTGTTTTTT. This gives the protein CASSLEQGAMSNEKLFF.